This T cell receptor beta chain emerged from a study of control samples from healthy donors and cancer patients. Germline CDR1 and CDR2: GTSNPN and SVGIG (reference sequence). Trimming stripped 2 bases from V and 2 bases from J, with 13 bases between. CDR3 size: 15 residues. Measured with immunoSEQ multiplex PCR; TCRdb has only the in-frame clones, and not every one. Of fewer than 200,000 clones detected, nearly 96% appear once; the ten largest clones hold approximately 1%. The chain recombines TRBV30 with TRBJ1-5; D gene ambiguous. The specimen sequenced was blood. The clonotype comes from a woman aged 25 to 45 in good health. The CDR3 loop reads CAWSRSGLGNQPQHF. The CDR3 bases are TGTGCCTGGAGTCGCTCTGGGCTTGGCAATCAGCCCCAGCATTTT.